The 21 T cell receptor beta chains below come from one sample, sequenced in a study of blood T cell repertoires in COVID-19 (dated by TCRdb to 2018 to 2021). Library generation was performed with the immunoSEQ multiplex PCR assay. What TCRdb holds here is the immuneACCESS table cut down to in-frame rearrangements. Part of the clones is not present; checked against another copy, under half of the missing clones reflect an unresolved V gene, and the others are unexplained. For this sample there are about 93,000 clones; 86% appear just once. Roughly 20% of the sample is taken by the ten largest. Sequenced sample: peripheral blood. The receptors were gathered from a woman aged 80 or over with acute or convalescent COVID-19.

The chain couples TRBV7-2 to TRBJ2-1; TRBD1 might be the D (6 bases). The CDR3 loop spans 15 amino acids. Germline CDR1 is SGHTA and CDR2 is FQGNSA. V was shortened by 1 base and J by 1 base, with 8 bases between the two germline ends. This chain's CDR3 is CASSLGGGSYNEQFF. For the CDR3, the DNA is TGTGCCAGCAGCTTAGGAGGGGGATCCTACAATGAGCAGTTCTTC.

Of note for this clone: An end of the junction does not agree with germline; a read error may underlie this. V and J are TRBV12-3 or TRBV12-4 and TRBJ2-4; the D gene is possibly TRBD1 (7 bases). CDR3 length equals 12 residues. The CDR3 coding sequence is TGTGCCAGCAGTTTACGGCAGGGGGGTTCAAACTTT. Residues: CASSLRQGGSNF.

The chain couples TRBV5-1 to TRBJ1-5; no definite D call. The CDR3 spans 15 residues. Germline V gene sequence: CDR1 SGHRS, CDR2 YFSETQ. With 4 bases removed from V and 2 bases from J, the gap between germline ends came to 13 bases. DNA for the CDR3: TGCGCCAGCAGCAAGGAGGGAGATGGCAATCAGCCCCAGCATTTT. Protein: CASSKEGDGNQPQHF.

The chain's CDR3 is CASSRDYQETQYF. The DNA of the CDR3 is TGTGCCAGCAGTAGGGACTATCAAGAGACCCAGTACTTC. The chain combines TRBV6-5 with TRBJ2-5; 7 nucleotides match TRBD2. CDR3 size: 13 residues. CDR1 MNHEY and CDR2 SVGAGI come from the germline V gene. V gave up 5 bases and J gave up 2 bases; unmatched junction bases: 2.

V gene TRBV7-9 combines with J gene TRBJ2-7; no definite D call. Germline loops: CDR1 SEHNR, CDR2 FQNEAQ (reference sequence). The length of the CDR3 is 18 residues. The ends were cut back, 5 bases at V and 0 bases at J, with 23 bases in the middle. CDR3 region: CASSQLGETEISSYEQYF. In nucleotides, the CDR3 is TGTGCCAGCAGCCAACTCGGCGAAACAGAGATTAGCTCCTACGAGCAGTACTTC.

The gene calls are TRBV28 and TRBJ1-6; possible D gene TRBD1, 6 bases. CDR1 and CDR2 (germline): MDHEN, SYDVKM. CDR3 size: 16 residues. V shed 3 bases and J shed 9 bases, with 18 bases lying between them. CDR3 loop: CASSFLTQGVSSPLHF. The CDR3 region has the DNA TGTGCCAGCAGTTTCCTTACACAGGGTGTGAGTTCACCCCTCCACTTT.

This chain connects TRBV5-6 to TRBJ2-2; D not resolved. The germline V gene encodes CDR1 SGHDT and CDR2 YYEEEE. Trimming took off 1 base at V and 5 bases at J, with 12 bases between the two ends. This CDR3 has 15 residues. This CDR3 is CASSLPGTSTGELFF. The CDR3 nucleotides are TGTGCCAGCAGCTTGCCGGGTACGTCAACCGGGGAGCTGTTTTTT.

The chain uses TRBV6-5 and TRBJ2-7; TRBD1 is a possible D gene (5 bases). The CDR3 covers 13 residues. Germline CDR1 and CDR2: MNHEY and SVGAGI. The V and J ends lost 7 bases and 6 bases respectively, with 16 bases between them. The CDR3 DNA is TGTGCCAGCAAGGCAGGGCTGTTGGGCGAGCAGTACTTC. Translating it yields CASKAGLLGEQYF.

The rearrangement links TRBV16 to TRBJ2-7, with 7 bases fitting TRBD2. The ends lost 2 bases at V and 1 base at J; junction bases unmatched: 5. The germline CDR1 and CDR2 sequences are KGHSY and FQNENV. There are 15 residues in the CDR3. The CDR3, as DNA: TGTGCCAGCAGCCAAGGGAGGGCGGAATCCTACGAGCAGTACTTC. Translation gives CASSQGRAESYEQYF.

This chain connects TRBV11-2 to TRBJ2-2; no firm D call. Germline V gene sequence: CDR1 SGHAT, CDR2 FQNNGV. The CDR3 loop spans 13 amino acids. V shed 2 bases and J shed 5 bases, with 6 bases lying between them. This chain's CDR3 is CASSLRRTGELFF. In DNA form, the CDR3 reads TGTGCCAGCAGCTTAAGGCGGACCGGGGAGCTGTTTTTT.

The V gene is TRBV5-1, the J gene TRBJ2-5; D perhaps matches TRBD2 (6 bases). V lost 3 bases and J 7 bases, leaving 10 bases between the germline ends. Germline lookup yields CDR1 SGHRS and CDR2 YFSETQ. This CDR3 region has 12 residues. The CDR3 sequence: CASSSPGGTQYF. CDR3 nucleotide sequence: TGCGCCAGCAGCTCCCCCGGGGGGACCCAGTACTTC.

The chain couples TRBV6-1 to TRBJ2-1, with a weak D call TRBD1 (6 bases). CDR1 MNHNS and CDR2 SASEGT come from the germline V gene. The CDR3 totals 19 residues. V lost 6 bases and J 2 bases, leaving 26 bases between the germline ends. The CDR3 loop is CASREPTGTVIGPYNEQFF. The CDR3 region has the DNA TGTGCCAGCAGGGAACCAACAGGGACCGTGATTGGCCCCTACAATGAGCAGTTCTTC.

The chain joins TRBV21-1 to TRBJ1-5; TRBD1, the table's D call, lacks a check against the DNA. TRBV21-1 is a listed pseudogene. This CDR3 has 12 residues. The CDR3 region has the DNA TGTGCCAGCATTGCAGGTAATCAGCCCCAGCATTTT. Amino acid sequence: CASIAGNQPQHF.

The chain has TRBV14 and TRBJ2-1; D is perhaps TRBD1 (5 bases). The CDR3 has 13 amino acids. Germline V lookup: CDR1 SGHDN, CDR2 FVKESK. Deletions cut 5 bases from V and 8 bases from J, with 13 bases between. Here the CDR3 DNA reads TGTGCCAGCAGCACAGCAGGGTGGGATGAGCAGTTCTTC. This codes for CASSTAGWDEQFF.

In this sample, this clone turned up once. The rearrangement uses TRBV28 and TRBJ2-3, with TRBD2 identical over 9 bases. Trimming took 3 bases from V and 4 from J; bases not matched to a gene: 5. This CDR3 spans 15 amino acids. Germline CDR1 and CDR2: MDHEN and SYDVKM. The CDR3 bases are TGTGCCAGCAGTTTCCCGCGGGGGGGCTCAGATACGCAGTATTTT. Translated, it gives CASSFPRGGSDTQYF.

The chain carries TRBV7-8 and TRBJ1-6, with D possibly TRBD1 on 5 matching bases. Trimming took 1 base from V and 6 from J, leaving 10 bases between them. Germline values: CDR1 SGHVS, CDR2 FQNEAQ. This CDR3 has 15 residues. CDR3 sequence (DNA): TGTGCCAGCAGCTTAGGGGGGGACGGTAATTCACCCCTCCACTTT. Residues: CASSLGGDGNSPLHF.

The rearrangement links TRBV6-5 to TRBJ1-2; 8 bases line up with TRBD1. V shed 9 bases and J 3 bases; nucleotides not matched to a gene: 9. Germline V CDR1 and CDR2: MNHEY, SVGAGI. The CDR3 consists of 14 residues. The CDR3 here is CASSRQGIYYGYTF. The CDR3 DNA reads as TGTGCCAGTTCCCGACAGGGGATATACTATGGCTACACCTTC.

This clone was detected once. This chain joins TRBV3-1 (or the pseudogene TRBV3-2) and TRBJ1-3, with a weak D call TRBD1 (5 bases). Deletions cut 4 bases from V and 0 bases from J, with 10 bases between. Germline lookup yields CDR1 LGHDT and CDR2 YNNKEL (reference sequence). The CDR3 contains 15 residues. CDR3 bases: TGTGCCAGCAGCCTTGGGACTAACTCTGGAAACACCATATATTTT. Translating it yields CASSLGTNSGNTIYF.

This chain connects TRBV6-1 to TRBJ1-4; D is uncertain. V was clipped by 0 bases and J by 9 bases, with 14 bases between them. The CDR3 is made up of 15 amino acids. CDR1 and CDR2 from the germline V gene are MNHNS and SASEGT. The CDR3 nucleotides are TGTGCCAGCAGTGAAGCGGTGTTTGAGTCGAAAAAACTGTTTTTT. The encoded protein is CASSEAVFESKKLFF.

V usage is TRBV2 and J usage is TRBJ1-2, with 9 positions matching TRBD1. The trim removed 4 bases at V and 8 bases at J, leaving 5 bases unmatched. The CDR3 has 13 amino acids. Germline V CDR1 and CDR2: SNHLY, FYNNEI. The CDR3 DNA reads TGTGCCAGCAGTGGACAGGGGGTTAAGGGCTACACCTTC. Encoded protein: CASSGQGVKGYTF.

V and J are TRBV7-2 and TRBJ1-1, with TRBD1 matching over 7 bases. V lost 5 bases to trimming and J lost 1 base; unmatched junction nucleotides: 4. The CDR3 is made up of 14 amino acids. Germline CDR1 reads SGHTA; CDR2 reads FQGNSA. The chain's CDR3 is CASSRTGPNTEAFF. The CDR3 DNA follows: TGTGCCAGCAGCCGGACAGGACCGAACACTGAAGCTTTCTTT.